The source of this T cell receptor beta chain is a study of graft-versus-host responses after intestinal transplantation. At the level of the study: Recipients received multivisceral, liver-intestinal, or isolated intestinal transplants. Tacrolimus plus steroids were given to all recipients for about 3 years, preceded by anti-thymocyte globulin induction. Regarding the study as a whole: Early declines in HvG clones that occurred post-transplant were associated with peak circulating GvH clone levels. The recipient marrow held GvH clones, and some of them showed up first in ileum or blood.

The germline gives CDR1 WNHNN, CDR2 SYGVQD (reference sequence). This CDR3 comprises 13 residues. The ends were cut back, 2 bases at V and 7 bases at J, with 11 bases in the middle. The table came from immunoSEQ multiplex PCR; TCRdb's copy has only in-frame clones and leaves some out. The sample contains about 130,000 clones, over 85% of which appear only once. As regards this clone: Its specificity is unknown.

The sample in question was unstimulated CD4+ T cells sorted from spleen or lymph node cells, obtained before intestinal transplant. This chain uses TRBV10-1 with TRBJ1-2; maybe TRBD1 (5 bases). The origin of this receptor is a human donor who received an intestinal transplant. The CDR3: CASSEVQGGGYTF. The CDR3 DNA sequence: TGCGCCAGCAGTGAGGTCCAGGGAGGTGGCTACACCTTC.